One and the same sample provided the 13 T cell receptor beta chains below, sequenced in a study of T-cell reconstitution after alpha-beta-depleted transplantation in children listed by TCRdb under 2016. The library relied on PCR. Instrument on record: Illumina HiSeq 2500. Molecular barcoding was employed in the preparation of TCR libraries, with unique molecular identifiers being used to normalize TCRbeta repertoire quantification. The public reads were reprocessed in TCRdb via fastp at Q25 and MiXCR, keeping in-frame beta chains. Every CDR3 protein is listed once, alongside the most common genes and DNA of its rows. For this sample there are about 200,000 distinct CDR3 sequences; roughly 14% appear just once. The ten largest account for around 14% of the sample. The source was PBMCs from the stem cell graft donor, collected from the stem cell graft. These TCRs come from a human donor who donated a stem cell graft to a child with acute lymphoblastic leukemia.

The CDR3: CASRFSVNTEAFF. The CDR3 DNA follows: TGTGCCAGCAGATTCAGTGTTAACACTGAAGCTTTCTTT. This chain uses TRBV12-3 or TRBV12-4 with TRBJ1-1; no definite D call. The germline V and J ends were trimmed by 6 bases and 2 bases, with 10 bases remaining between them. The length of the CDR3 is 13 residues.

In its sample, this clonotype was seen many times. The chain recombines TRBV10-2 with TRBJ2-1; TRBD2 matches 8 bases. The CDR3 is 13 residues long. With V trimmed by 6 bases and J by 5 bases, 3 bases remained unmatched. The V gene's germline CDR1 is WSHSY and CDR2 SAAADI. For the CDR3, the DNA is TGCGCCAGCAGGGGACTAGAAGACAATGAGCAGTTCTTC. Protein product: CASRGLEDNEQFF.

V gene TRBV27 combines with J gene TRBJ2-5, with a tentative D call TRBD1 (6 bases). CDR3 length: 15 residues. The V gene lost 8 bases and the J gene lost 4 bases, with 20 bases spanning the gap. Germline lookup yields CDR1 MNHEY and CDR2 SMNVEV (reference sequence). The CDR3 reads CASQLKVRGRETQYF. CDR3 in DNA: TGTGCCAGCCAGCTAAAGGTCAGGGGAAGAGAGACCCAGTACTTC.

This clonotype was recorded at least ten times. The CDR3 coding sequence is TGCGCCAGCAGCCTCGGGACTAGCGGGGCCTACGAGCAGTACTTC. This sequence encodes CASSLGTSGAYEQYF. The chain combines TRBV5-1 with TRBJ2-7; 13 bases match TRBD2. Per germline, CDR1 SGHRS and CDR2 YFSETQ. J gave up 2 bases and V 4 bases, and 3 bases lay outside the gene matches. This CDR3 contains 15 residues.

A remark on this clonotype: Its ends do not fully match the called genes, so a read error is possible. The V call is TRBV11-2, the J call TRBJ2-2; 15 bases align to TRBD2. The germline gives CDR1 SGHAT, CDR2 FQNNGV. This CDR3 comprises 20 residues. CDR3 nucleotide sequence: TGTGCCAGCAGCCGGCCGGGACTAGCGGGAGGATTGGCGAACACCAGGGAGCTGTTTTTT. Protein sequence: CASSRPGLAGGLANTRELFF.

This clonotype was counted many times. This chain uses TRBV20-1 with TRBJ2-5; the D call may be TRBD1 or TRBD2 (5 bases each). The CDR3 sequence is 14 residues long. Trimming pared 5 bases from V and 1 base from J, leaving 14 bases between. Germline CDR1 and CDR2: DFQATT and SNEGSKA (reference sequence). The CDR3 is CSAGTGASQETQYF. In DNA, the CDR3 is TGCAGTGCTGGCACCGGGGCCTCCCAAGAGACCCAGTACTTC.

At least ten counts were recorded for this clonotype. CDR3: CASSSGMRNTEAFF. Here the CDR3 DNA reads TGTGCCAGCAGTTCAGGGATGCGGAACACTGAAGCTTTCTTT. The J gene is TRBJ1-1, the V gene TRBV12-3 or TRBV12-4; the D gene is possibly TRBD1 (5 bases). This CDR3 is 14 amino acids long. V lost 4 bases, J lost 1 base, and 10 bases lay in between.

On this clonotype: At one end the junction does not follow the germline gene, possibly because of a read error. This chain uses TRBV5-1 with TRBJ2-4; no firm D call. The CDR3 loop spans 13 amino acids. The V gene's germline CDR1 is SGHRS and CDR2 YFSETQ. This CDR3 is CASTDGLKHIQYF. Written as DNA, the CDR3 is TGCGCCAGCACGGACGGGCTCAAACACATTCAGTACTTC.

The V gene is TRBV7-8, the J gene TRBJ2-4, with D perhaps TRBD1 (5 bases). CDR1 and CDR2 from the germline V gene are SGHVS and FQNEAQ. This CDR3 has 18 residues. Trimming left V 5 bases short and J 0 bases short, with 20 bases between. CDR3 nucleotide sequence: TGTGCCAGCAGCCCCGGGCAGGGCGAGTTCCTAGCCAAAAACATTCAGTACTTC. It yields the protein CASSPGQGEFLAKNIQYF.

The genes are TRBV3-1 and TRBJ2-1; TRBD1 is a possible D gene (6 bases). V gave up 0 bases and J gave up 8 bases, with 14 bases separating them. The CDR3 runs to 15 residues. Germline V gene sequence: CDR1 LGHDT, CDR2 YNNKEL (reference sequence). The CDR3, as DNA: TGTGCCAGCAGCCAAGAGTTGGCAGGGGCGGATGAGCAGTTCTTC. Its translation: CASSQELAGADEQFF.

The table lists this clonotype with many counts. The V and J genes are TRBV5-1 and TRBJ2-3; 10 nucleotides line up with TRBD2. The J segment lost 0 bases and the V segment lost 0 bases, leaving 4 bases of the junction unmatched. CDR1 and CDR2 (germline): SGHRS, YFSETQ. The CDR3 runs to 17 residues. The CDR3 region has the DNA TGCGCCAGCAGCTTGGGTCTAGCGGGAGCTAGCACAGATACGCAGTATTTT. Its protein is CASSLGLAGASTDTQYF.

This clonotype was recorded once. The chain has TRBV20-1 and TRBJ2-1; 10 bases align to TRBD2. Losses at the gene ends were 4 bases for V and 1 base for J; bases not matched to a gene: 7. The CDR3 is 16 amino acids. Germline V gene sequence: CDR1 DFQATT, CDR2 SNEGSKA (reference sequence). CDR3 sequence (DNA): TGCAGTGCTAAGTCGTCTAGCGGGAGATCCTACAATGAGCAGTTCTTC. It encodes CSAKSSSGRSYNEQFF.

This clonotype came up many times. The V call is TRBV12-3 or TRBV12-4, the J call TRBJ1-1; 9 bases align to TRBD1. Trimming at V came to 7 bases and at J to 5 bases, leaving 5 bases not matched to a gene. The CDR3 has 13 amino acids. In nucleotides, the CDR3 is TGTGCCAGCACCCCTGGGACAGGGACTGAAGCTTTCTTT. It is translated as CASTPGTGTEAFF.